This T cell receptor beta chain comes out of a study of tumor and adjacent non-tumor tissue in lung cancer. Study-wide results and limits: Normal lung showed higher cumulative top 100 clone frequency than tumor. Tumor TCR diversity, when higher, was linked to shorter survival. Compared with tumor, normal lung showed significantly lower TCR diversity.

This clonotype was detected only once. Its target is unknown. The limits of the CDR3 on the DNA are not certain, so only TCRdb's listed CDR3 is given. The template was RNA from unsorted bulk tissue. More than 3 cm separated this lung sample from the edge of the tumor. Between August and November 2014, newly diagnosed, chemotherapy-naive lung cancer patients underwent thoracic surgery in China. The library came from three nested PCR rounds adapted from ARM-PCR protocols. TCRdb ran MiXCR on the multiplex PCR reads and lists one entry per CDR3 protein. This table holds 70,000 to 90,000 distinct CDR3 sequences, 55% to 70% found once. The CDR3 sequence runs 15 residues, both termini included. CDR1 is LGHNA, CDR2 YSLEER, per germline.

Sequences were obtained from distant non-tumor lung tissue. This clonotype was obtained from a woman aged 50 to 60 with non-small cell lung cancer. The chain couples TRBV4-3 to TRBJ1-2; the table gives TRBD1 as D, unverified against the DNA. This chain's CDR3 is CASSPGTGVTYGCTF.